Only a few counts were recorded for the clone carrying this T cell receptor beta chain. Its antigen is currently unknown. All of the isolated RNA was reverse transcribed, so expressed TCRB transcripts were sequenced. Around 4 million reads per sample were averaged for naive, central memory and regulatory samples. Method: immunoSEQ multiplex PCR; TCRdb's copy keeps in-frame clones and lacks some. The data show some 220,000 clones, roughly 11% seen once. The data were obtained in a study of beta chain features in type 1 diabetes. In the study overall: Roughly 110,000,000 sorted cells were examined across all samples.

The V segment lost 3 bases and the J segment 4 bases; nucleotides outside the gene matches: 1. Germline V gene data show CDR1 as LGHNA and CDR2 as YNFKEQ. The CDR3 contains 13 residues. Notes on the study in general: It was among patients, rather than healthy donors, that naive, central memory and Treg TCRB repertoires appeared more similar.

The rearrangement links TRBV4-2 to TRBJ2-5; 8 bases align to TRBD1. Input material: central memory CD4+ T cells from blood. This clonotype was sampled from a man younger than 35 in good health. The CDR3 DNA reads TGTGCCAGCAGCCATCAGGGGGCAGAGACCCAGTACTTC. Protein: CASSHQGAETQYF.